The entry below describes one TCR beta chain. Its specificity is not known. It was with a sample-barcoded 5' primer and a J-beta primer mix that a second PCR of roughly 7 to 12 cycles was run. TCRdb itself ran the 5' RACE reads through MiXCR, one entry per CDR3 protein. The sample yields about 1,600,000 distinct CDR3 sequences, around two fifths seen once. These data belong to a study of blood T cells in healthy people across ages. Regarding the study as a whole: Getting older went along with TCR beta diversity per million T cells dropping roughly linearly. Strongly correlated with naive T cell percentage was TCR beta diversity.

The V gene lost 4 bases and the J gene lost 1 base, with 14 bases spanning the gap. The germline V gene encodes CDR1 MNHEY and CDR2 SMNVEV (reference sequence). This CDR3 has 16 amino acids. This receptor was taken from a woman younger than 30 in good health. The rearrangement uses TRBV27 and TRBJ2-4; D perhaps matches TRBD2 (5 bases). Sequencing was carried out using blood. CDR3 sequence reads: CASSYRASGAKNIQYF. The CDR3 coding sequence is TGTGCCAGCAGTTATAGGGCCTCGGGGGCCAAAAACATTCAGTACTTC.